Each of the 15 T cell receptor beta chains below was sequenced from the same sample in a study of molecular identifiers for immune sequencing clone quantification listed by TCRdb under 2018. Library creation used PCR. For sequencing, a NextSeq 500 was employed. TCRdb cleaned the public reads at Q25 with fastp, built clones with MiXCR and kept in-frame beta chains. Rows are unified per CDR3 protein, each entry keeping the most common DNA and genes. This sample has more than 450,000 distinct CDR3 sequences in its table, and around 25% of those were observed once. The ten largest clones take up under 0.85% of the sample. Sequencing used naive CD8+ T cells from blood, with Jurkat cell RNA spiked in. The sample's cell subset or site label, in plain terms: FACS-sorted CD8+CD4-CCR7+CD45RA+ naive T cells. The receptors derive from a human donor in good health. Some libraries in this study had Jurkat cell RNA spiked in.

With regard to this clonotype: This may arise from a read error, as a much more abundant clone is one base away. This chain joins TRBV6-6 and TRBJ2-3; 8 positions agree with TRBD2. Trimming at V came to 3 bases and at J to 1 base, leaving 3 bases not matched to a gene. This CDR3 region has 15 residues. The germline gives CDR1 MNHNY, CDR2 SVGAGI (reference sequence). CDR3 sequence reads: CASSYRRGGTDTQYF. DNA for the CDR3: TGTGCCAGCAGTTATAGGCGGGGGGGCACAGATACGCAGTATTTT.

This clonotype has only a few counts. This chain uses TRBV7-9 with TRBJ2-7; D is unclear. V was shortened by 4 bases and J by 2 bases, with 12 bases between the two germline ends. Germline loops: CDR1 SEHNR, CDR2 FQNEAQ (reference sequence). The CDR3 covers 14 residues. The CDR3 region is CASSSHSPTYEQYF. The CDR3 DNA follows: TGTGCCAGCAGCTCTCACAGTCCCACCTACGAGCAGTACTTC.

This clonotype was observed a few times. The chain employs TRBV10-3 and TRBJ2-7; the match to TRBD1 covers 7 bases. The junction had 3 bases not matched to a gene; V was cut back by 3 bases and J by 1 base. The length of the CDR3 is 14 residues. Germline values: CDR1 ENHRY, CDR2 SYGVKD. CDR3 DNA sequence: TGTGCCATCAGTGACCCGGACAGGTCCTACGAGCAGTACTTC. Residues: CAISDPDRSYEQYF.

The genes are TRBV5-6 and TRBJ2-7; TRBD2 matches 7 bases. Germline V CDR1 and CDR2: SGHDT, YYEEEE. The CDR3 is 14 amino acids. With 4 bases clipped from V and 0 bases from J, the junction kept 4 bases outside the gene matches. As DNA, the CDR3 is TGTGCCAGCAGCAAAGGGACTATCTCCTACGAGCAGTACTTC. It yields the protein CASSKGTISYEQYF.

This clonotype has more than one count but fewer than ten. A read error may account for a junction end that differs from germline. This chain uses TRBV20-1 with TRBJ2-2, with 12 bases aligning to TRBD2. The CDR3 runs to 17 residues. CDR1 DFQATT and CDR2 SNEGSKA come from the germline V gene (reference sequence). The DNA of the CDR3 is TGCAATGCTAGAGATGGGCTAGCGGGAGGGCACACCGGGGAGCTGTTTTTT. Its translation is CNARDGLAGGHTGELFF.

On this clonotype itself: At one of its ends the junction is not consistent with the germline gene, which may arise from a read error. The gene calls are TRBV7-2 and TRBJ2-7; the D gene is possibly TRBD2 (7 bases). Per germline, CDR1 SGHTA and CDR2 FQGNSA. The CDR3 extends over 14 amino acids. The CDR3 is CARSFGGGAYEQYF. CDR3 in DNA: TGTGCCCGCAGCTTTGGGGGGGGGGCGTACGAGCAGTACTTC.

About this clonotype: Just one base apart from a much larger clone, this may be a read error. The chain links TRBV12-3 or TRBV12-4 to TRBJ2-4, with D unclear. Trimming pared 3 bases from V and 1 base from J, leaving 13 bases between. The CDR3 has 16 amino acids. The CDR3 region is CASSFPGDRAKNIQYF. In DNA form, the CDR3 reads TGTGCCAGCAGTTTTCCTGGGGATAGGGCCAAAAACATTCAGTACTTC.

The chain employs TRBV2 and TRBJ1-1; 11 bases agree with TRBD1. Trimming took 4 bases from V and 1 from J; bases not matched to a gene: 5. The germline CDR1 and CDR2 sequences are SNHLY and FYNNEI. The CDR3 length is 16 residues. Here the CDR3 reads CASSGTGGIGNTEAFF. CDR3 nucleotide sequence: TGTGCCAGCAGTGGGACAGGGGGCATCGGGAACACTGAAGCTTTCTTT.

The sample holds many counts of this clonotype. The chain employs TRBV6-6 and TRBJ1-1; no reliable D call. Trimming removed 5 bases at V and 7 bases at J, with 14 bases between. CDR1 MNHNY and CDR2 SVGAGI come from the germline V gene (reference sequence). The CDR3 spans 13 residues. Written as DNA, the CDR3 is TGTGCCAGCAGTGCCTCGGAGGGAGGTGAAGCTTTCTTT. As protein: CASSASEGGEAFF.

The chain uses TRBV20-1 and TRBJ2-7; D may be TRBD2 (6 bases). Trimming took off 3 bases at V and 2 bases at J, with 17 bases between the two ends. In germline, CDR1 is DFQATT, CDR2 SNEGSKA (reference sequence). CDR3 length: 15 amino acids. The CDR3 bases are TGCAGTGCTAGGGCACCACGGACTATACCCTACGAGCAGTACTTC. As protein: CSARAPRTIPYEQYF.

This clonotype was found many times. The chain links TRBV27 to TRBJ2-6, with unresolved D. This CDR3 spans 14 amino acids. Germline V gives CDR1 MNHEY, CDR2 SMNVEV (reference sequence). V gave up 3 bases and J gave up 1 base, with 4 bases separating them. The CDR3 region has the DNA TGTGCCAGCAGTTTTTATTCTGGGGCCAACGTCCTGACTTTC. Its translation is CASSFYSGANVLTF.

This chain links TRBV2 with TRBJ2-2; 11 positions agree with TRBD2. The CDR3 contains 15 residues. V was clipped by 6 bases and J by 5 bases; unmatched bases: 5. Germline CDR1 and CDR2: SNHLY and FYNNEI. The CDR3, as DNA: TGTGCCAGCAGCTCGACTAGCGGGATGACCGGGGAGCTGTTTTTT. Translation gives CASSSTSGMTGELFF.

This clonotype showed up many times. V gene TRBV6-1 combines with J gene TRBJ2-3, with 7 bases fitting TRBD1. J gave up 1 base and V 6 bases, and 4 bases lay outside the gene matches. Looked up from germline, CDR1 is MNHNS and CDR2 is SASEGT. The CDR3 runs to 14 residues. The CDR3: CASRHRGGTDTQYF. The CDR3 DNA sequence: TGTGCCAGCAGGCACAGGGGAGGCACAGATACGCAGTATTTT.

This clonotype was found many times. The J gene is TRBJ1-4, the V gene TRBV20-1; perhaps TRBD1 as D (6 bases). Germline assignment: CDR1 DFQATT and CDR2 SNEGSKA (reference sequence). The CDR3 extends over 15 amino acids. V lost 6 bases and J lost 0, with 14 bases in between. The CDR3 spells CSAPRTATTNEKLFF. The DNA of the CDR3 is TGCAGTGCCCCCAGGACAGCTACAACTAATGAAAAACTGTTTTTT.

A note on this clonotype: With a much larger clone just one base away, this may be a read error. The CDR3 DNA sequence: TGTGCCAGCTGCAACACTAACACCGGGGAGCTGTTTTTT. It specifies CASCNTNTGELFF. The V call is TRBV9, the J call TRBJ2-2; D is ambiguous. Trimming took 7 bases from V and 2 from J, leaving 9 bases between them. The V gene's germline CDR1 is SGDLS and CDR2 YYNGEE. This CDR3 has 13 amino acids.